This TCR beta chain was profiled in a study of shared clonotypes between healthy human individuals. Regarding the study as a whole: Sequencing depth was predicted to influence how clonotypes are shared among donors. For sorted subsets, rarefaction showed incomplete sequencing despite large depth.

This clone was recorded a few times. As yet, its antigen is unknown. The CDR3 contains 15 residues. J gave up 8 bases and V 3 bases, and 6 bases lay outside the gene matches. Looked up from germline, CDR1 is SGHRS and CDR2 is YFSETQ. The data were produced by immunoSEQ multiplex PCR, yet TCRdb's version contains in-frame clones alone and is incomplete. In the table there are over a million clones, 70% to 80% of which are singletons. The chain couples TRBV5-1 to TRBJ2-1, with TRBD2 matching 12 bases. This clonotype originated in a man aged 18 to 30 in good health. Some clones in this sample may be carry-over from other donors' samples. Material for sequencing was memory CD4+ T cells from PBMCs. Subset denoted: CD45RA-negative fraction. CDR3 sequence: CASSSTSGSPHEQFF. CDR3 in DNA: TGCGCCAGCAGCTCGACTAGCGGGAGTCCCCATGAGCAGTTCTTC.